The present entry profiles one TCR beta chain with its context. V shed 4 bases, J shed 1 base, and the junction held 13 bases outside the gene matches. The CDR3 is 17 residues long. Germline V gene sequence: CDR1 MGHRA, CDR2 YSYEKL. These data belong to a study of blood T cell repertoires in COVID-19. Produced via immunoSEQ multiplex PCR; TCRdb's table is partial and in-frame only. The sample has some 250,000 clones; roughly 84% are singletons. The rearrangement joins TRBV4-1 to TRBJ2-7, with TRBD1 matching over 7 bases. This receptor was obtained from a man aged 55-75 years with acute or convalescent COVID-19. Specimen: peripheral blood. The DNA for the CDR3 is TGCGCCAGCAGCCCTCTACAGACAGGGTTTGAATCCTACGAGCAGTACTTC. This sequence encodes CASSPLQTGFESYEQYF.